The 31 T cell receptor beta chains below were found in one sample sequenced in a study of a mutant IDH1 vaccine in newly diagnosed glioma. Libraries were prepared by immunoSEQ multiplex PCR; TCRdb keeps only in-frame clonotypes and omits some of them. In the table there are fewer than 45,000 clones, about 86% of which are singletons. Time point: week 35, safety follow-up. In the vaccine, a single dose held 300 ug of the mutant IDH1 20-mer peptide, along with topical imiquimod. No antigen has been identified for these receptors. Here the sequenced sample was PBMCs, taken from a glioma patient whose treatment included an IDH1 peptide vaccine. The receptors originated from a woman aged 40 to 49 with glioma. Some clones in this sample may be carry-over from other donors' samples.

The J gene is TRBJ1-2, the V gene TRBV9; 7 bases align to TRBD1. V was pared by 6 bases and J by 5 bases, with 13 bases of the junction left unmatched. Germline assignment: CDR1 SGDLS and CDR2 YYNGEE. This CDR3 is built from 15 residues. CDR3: CASTRGGTDNYGYTF. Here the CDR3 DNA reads TGTGCCAGCACCCGGGGGGGGACAGATAATTATGGCTACACCTTC.

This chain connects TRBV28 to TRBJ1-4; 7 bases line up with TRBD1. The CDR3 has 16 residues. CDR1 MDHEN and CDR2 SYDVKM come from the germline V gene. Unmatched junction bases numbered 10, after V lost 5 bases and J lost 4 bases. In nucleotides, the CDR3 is TGTGCCAGCAGTCGCGATCCGGGACAGATTAATGAAAAACTGTTTTTT. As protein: CASSRDPGQINEKLFF. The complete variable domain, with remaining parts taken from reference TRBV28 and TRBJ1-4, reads DVKVTQSSRYLVKRTGEKVFLECVQDMDHENMFWYRQDPGLGLRLIYFSYDVKMKEKGDIPEGYSVSREKKERFSLILESASTNQTSMYLCASSRDPGQINEKLFFGSGTQLSVL.

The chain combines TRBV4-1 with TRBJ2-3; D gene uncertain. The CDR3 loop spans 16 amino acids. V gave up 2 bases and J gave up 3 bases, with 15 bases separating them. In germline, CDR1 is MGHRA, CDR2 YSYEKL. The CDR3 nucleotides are TGCGCCAGCAGCCAACGAATAATGGGCAGGACAGATACGCAGTATTTT. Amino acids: CASSQRIMGRTDTQYF.

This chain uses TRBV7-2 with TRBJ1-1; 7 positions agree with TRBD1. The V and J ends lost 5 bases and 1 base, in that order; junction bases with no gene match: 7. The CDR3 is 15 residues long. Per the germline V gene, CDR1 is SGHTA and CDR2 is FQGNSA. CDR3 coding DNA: TGTGCCAGCAGCCCGCAGGGGGGCCGGAACACTGAAGCTTTCTTT. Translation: CASSPQGGRNTEAFF.

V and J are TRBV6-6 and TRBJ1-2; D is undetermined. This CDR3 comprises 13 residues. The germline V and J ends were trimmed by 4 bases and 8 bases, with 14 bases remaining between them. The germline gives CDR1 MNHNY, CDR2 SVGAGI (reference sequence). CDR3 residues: CASSFSPREGYTF. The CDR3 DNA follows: TGTGCCAGCAGTTTTAGTCCTCGAGAGGGCTACACCTTC.

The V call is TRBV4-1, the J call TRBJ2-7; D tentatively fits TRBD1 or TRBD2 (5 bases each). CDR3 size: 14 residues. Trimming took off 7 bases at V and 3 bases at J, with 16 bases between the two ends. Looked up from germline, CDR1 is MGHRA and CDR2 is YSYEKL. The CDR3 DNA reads TGCGCCAGCACCGTGGGAGAGGGACGCTACGAGCAGTACTTC. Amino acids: CASTVGEGRYEQYF.

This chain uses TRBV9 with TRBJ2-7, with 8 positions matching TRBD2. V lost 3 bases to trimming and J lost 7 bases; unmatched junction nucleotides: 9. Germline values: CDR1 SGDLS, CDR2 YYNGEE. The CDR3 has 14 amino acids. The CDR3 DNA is TGTGCCAGCAGCGCCGGGGGGGACTGGGGGGAGCAGTACTTC. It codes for CASSAGGDWGEQYF.

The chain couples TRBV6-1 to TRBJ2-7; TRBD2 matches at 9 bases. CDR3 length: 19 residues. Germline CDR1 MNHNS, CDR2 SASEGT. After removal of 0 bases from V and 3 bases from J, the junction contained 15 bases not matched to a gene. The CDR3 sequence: CASSEARVAGVPARYEQYF. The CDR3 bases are TGTGCCAGCAGTGAAGCGCGGGTAGCGGGAGTTCCCGCCCGCTACGAGCAGTACTTC.

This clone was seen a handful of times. CDR3 coding DNA: TGTGCCAGCAGCTTACACACCGGGGAGCTGTTTTTT. This codes for CASSLHTGELFF. J is TRBJ2-2 and V is TRBV7-9; no firm D call. Trimming left V 2 bases short and J 3 bases short, with 1 base between. The CDR3 is made up of 12 amino acids. Looked up from germline, CDR1 is SEHNR and CDR2 is FQNEAQ (reference sequence).

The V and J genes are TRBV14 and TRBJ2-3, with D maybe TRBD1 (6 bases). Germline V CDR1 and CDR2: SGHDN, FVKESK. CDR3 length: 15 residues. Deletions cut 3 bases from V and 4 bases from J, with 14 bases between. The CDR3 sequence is CASSQGQGRADTQYF. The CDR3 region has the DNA TGTGCCAGCAGCCAGGGGCAGGGGCGGGCAGATACGCAGTATTTT. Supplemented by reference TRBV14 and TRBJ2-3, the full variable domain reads EAGVTQFPSHSVIEKGQTVTLRCDPISGHDNLYWYRRVMGKEIKFLLHFVKESKQDESGMPNNRFLAERTGGTYSTLKVQPAELEDSGVYFCASSQGQGRADTQYFGPGTRLTVL.

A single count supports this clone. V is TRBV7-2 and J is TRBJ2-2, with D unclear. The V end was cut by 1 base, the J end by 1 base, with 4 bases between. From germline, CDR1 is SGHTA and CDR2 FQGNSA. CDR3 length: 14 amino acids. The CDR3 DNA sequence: TGTGCCAGCAGCTTAGGACGGAACACCGGGGAGCTGTTTTTT. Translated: CASSLGRNTGELFF.

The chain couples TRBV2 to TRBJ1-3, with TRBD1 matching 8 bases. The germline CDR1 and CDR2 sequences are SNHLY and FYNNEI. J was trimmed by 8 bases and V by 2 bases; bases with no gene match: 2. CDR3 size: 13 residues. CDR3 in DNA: TGTGCCAGCAGTGAAACAGGGGGTGACACCATATATTTT. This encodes CASSETGGDTIYF.

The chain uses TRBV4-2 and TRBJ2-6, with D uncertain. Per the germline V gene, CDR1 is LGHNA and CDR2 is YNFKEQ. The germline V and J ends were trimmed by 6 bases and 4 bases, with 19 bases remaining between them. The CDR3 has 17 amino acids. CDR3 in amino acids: CASSPILGVSGANVLTF. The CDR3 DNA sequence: TGTGCCAGCAGTCCCATCCTAGGCGTCTCGGGGGCCAACGTCCTGACTTTC.

This CDR3 reads CATDRVGTGELFF. In DNA form, the CDR3 reads TGTGCCACCGACAGGGTCGGGACCGGGGAGCTGTTTTTT. The rearrangement joins TRBV6-1 to TRBJ2-2; 7 bases map to TRBD1. The CDR3 contains 13 residues. V shed 10 bases and J 5 bases; nucleotides not matched to a gene: 7. Germline CDR1 and CDR2: MNHNS and SASEGT.

CDR3 coding DNA: TGTGCCAGCAGTCAAGTTGGACAGGGCGAAGCTTTCTTT. Amino acids: CASSQVGQGEAFF. V gene TRBV2 combines with J gene TRBJ1-1; 8 positions match TRBD1. Germline V gives CDR1 SNHLY, CDR2 FYNNEI. The CDR3 spans 13 residues. J was trimmed by 8 bases and V by 5 bases; bases with no gene match: 7.

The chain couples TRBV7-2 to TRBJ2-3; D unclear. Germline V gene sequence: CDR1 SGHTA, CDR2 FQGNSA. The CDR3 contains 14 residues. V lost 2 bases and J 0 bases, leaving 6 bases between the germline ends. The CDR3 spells CASSLLTSTDTQYF. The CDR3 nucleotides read TGTGCCAGCAGCTTATTAACTAGCACAGATACGCAGTATTTT. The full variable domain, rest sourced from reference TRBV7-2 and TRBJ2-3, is GAGVSQSPSNKVTEKGKDVELRCDPISGHTALYWYRQSLGQGLEFLIYFQGNSAPDKSGLPSDRFSAERTGGSVSTLTIQRTQQEDSAVYLCASSLLTSTDTQYFGPGTRLTVL.

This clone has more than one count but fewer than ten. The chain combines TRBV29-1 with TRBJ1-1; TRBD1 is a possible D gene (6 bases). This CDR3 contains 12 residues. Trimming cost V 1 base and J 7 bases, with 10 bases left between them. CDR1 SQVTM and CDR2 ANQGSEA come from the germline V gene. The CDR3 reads CSVEGDRFEAFF. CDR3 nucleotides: TGCAGCGTTGAAGGTGACAGGTTTGAAGCTTTCTTT.

CDR3 sequence reads: CASSMGGDSNQPQHF. CDR3 coding DNA: TGCGCCAGCAGCATGGGGGGTGATAGCAATCAGCCCCAGCATTTT. The chain joins TRBV5-1 to TRBJ1-5, with TRBD1 as a possible D gene (5 bases). Per germline, CDR1 SGHRS and CDR2 YFSETQ. The CDR3 is made up of 15 amino acids. V lost 4 bases, J lost 0 bases, and 11 bases lay in between.

The CDR3 protein is CASSFTSGEETQYF. DNA of the CDR3: TGTGCCAGCAGTTTCACTAGCGGGGAAGAGACCCAGTACTTC. The chain joins TRBV6-6 to TRBJ2-5; 10 bases align to TRBD2. CDR3 length: 14 amino acids. The junction had 2 bases not matched to a gene; V was cut back by 4 bases and J by 3 bases. The germline V gene encodes CDR1 MNHNY and CDR2 SVGAGI (reference sequence).

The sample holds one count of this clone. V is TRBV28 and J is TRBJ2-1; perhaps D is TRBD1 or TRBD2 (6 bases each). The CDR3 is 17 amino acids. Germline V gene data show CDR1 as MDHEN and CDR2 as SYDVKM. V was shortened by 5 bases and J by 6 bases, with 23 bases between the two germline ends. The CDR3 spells CASSLLGPGAAFNEQFF. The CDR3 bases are TGTGCCAGCAGTCTCCTGGGGCCGGGGGCGGCCTTCAATGAGCAGTTCTTC.

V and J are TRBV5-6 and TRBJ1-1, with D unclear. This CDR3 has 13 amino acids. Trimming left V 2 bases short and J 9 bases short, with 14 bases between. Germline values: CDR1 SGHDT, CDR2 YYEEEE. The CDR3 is CASSFVATPQAFF. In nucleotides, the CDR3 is TGTGCCAGCAGCTTTGTCGCTACCCCGCAAGCTTTCTTT.

The CDR3 sequence: CASSEILGELFF. CDR3 bases: TGTGCCAGCAGTGAAATCTTGGGGGAGCTGTTTTTT. This chain uses TRBV6-1 with TRBJ2-2, with D unresolved. Germline V gene data show CDR1 as MNHNS and CDR2 as SASEGT. The CDR3 has 12 amino acids. V was clipped by 2 bases and J by 8 bases, with 6 bases between them.

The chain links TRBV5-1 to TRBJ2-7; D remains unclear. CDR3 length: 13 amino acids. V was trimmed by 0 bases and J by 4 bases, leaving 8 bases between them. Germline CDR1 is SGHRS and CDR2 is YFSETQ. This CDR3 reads CASSLGDPYEQYF. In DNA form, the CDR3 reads TGCGCCAGCAGCTTGGGAGATCCTTACGAGCAGTACTTC.

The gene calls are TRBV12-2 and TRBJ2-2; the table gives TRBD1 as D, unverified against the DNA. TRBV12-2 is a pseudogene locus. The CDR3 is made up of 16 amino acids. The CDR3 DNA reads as TGTGCAAGTCGCTTCTCCGGACAGGCAAACACCGGGGAGCTGTTTTTT. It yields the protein CASRFSGQANTGELFF.

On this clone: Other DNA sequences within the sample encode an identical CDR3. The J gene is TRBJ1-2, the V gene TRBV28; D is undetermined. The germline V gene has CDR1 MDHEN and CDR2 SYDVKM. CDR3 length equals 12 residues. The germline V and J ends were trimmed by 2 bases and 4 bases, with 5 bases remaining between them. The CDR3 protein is CASSLGSYGYTF. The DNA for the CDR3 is TGTGCCAGCAGTTTAGGTTCCTATGGCTACACCTTC.

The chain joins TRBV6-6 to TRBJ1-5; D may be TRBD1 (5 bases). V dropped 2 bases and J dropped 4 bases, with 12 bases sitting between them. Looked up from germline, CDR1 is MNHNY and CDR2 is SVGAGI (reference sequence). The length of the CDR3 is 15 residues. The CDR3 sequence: CASSYSPGGNQPQHF. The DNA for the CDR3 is TGTGCCAGCAGTTACAGTCCCGGGGGGAATCAGCCCCAGCATTTT.

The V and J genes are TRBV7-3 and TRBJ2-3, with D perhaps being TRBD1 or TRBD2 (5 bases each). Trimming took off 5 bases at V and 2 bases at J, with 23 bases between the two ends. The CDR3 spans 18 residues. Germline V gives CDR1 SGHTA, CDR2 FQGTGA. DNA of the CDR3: TGTGCCAGCAGCCCCGGGGAAAGAAGGTGGGGCTCCACAGATACGCAGTATTTT. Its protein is CASSPGERRWGSTDTQYF.

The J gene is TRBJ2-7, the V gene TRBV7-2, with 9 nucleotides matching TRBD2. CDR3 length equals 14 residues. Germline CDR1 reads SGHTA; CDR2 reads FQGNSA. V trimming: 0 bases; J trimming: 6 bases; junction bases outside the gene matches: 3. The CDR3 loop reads CASSLAPSGTEQYF. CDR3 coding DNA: TGTGCCAGCAGCTTAGCGCCTAGCGGGACCGAGCAGTACTTC.

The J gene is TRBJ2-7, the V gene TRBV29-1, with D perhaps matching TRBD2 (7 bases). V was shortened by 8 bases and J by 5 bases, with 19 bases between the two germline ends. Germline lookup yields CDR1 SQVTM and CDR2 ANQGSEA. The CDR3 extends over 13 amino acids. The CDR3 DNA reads TGCAGCTCTGGGGCAGGAGGGGGGGACGAGCAGTACTTC. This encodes CSSGAGGGDEQYF.

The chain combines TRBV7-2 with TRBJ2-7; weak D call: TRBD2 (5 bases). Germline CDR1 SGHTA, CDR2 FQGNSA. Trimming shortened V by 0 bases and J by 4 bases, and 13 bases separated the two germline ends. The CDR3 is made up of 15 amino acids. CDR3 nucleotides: TGTGCCAGCAGCTTAGCGCTAGGACTTCTGTACGAGCAGTACTTC. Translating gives CASSLALGLLYEQYF.

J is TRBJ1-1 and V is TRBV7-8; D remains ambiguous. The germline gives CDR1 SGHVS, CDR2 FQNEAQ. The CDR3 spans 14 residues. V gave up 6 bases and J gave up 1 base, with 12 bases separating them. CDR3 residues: CASRRGPTNTEAFF. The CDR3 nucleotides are TGTGCCAGCAGACGCGGACCCACGAACACTGAAGCTTTCTTT.